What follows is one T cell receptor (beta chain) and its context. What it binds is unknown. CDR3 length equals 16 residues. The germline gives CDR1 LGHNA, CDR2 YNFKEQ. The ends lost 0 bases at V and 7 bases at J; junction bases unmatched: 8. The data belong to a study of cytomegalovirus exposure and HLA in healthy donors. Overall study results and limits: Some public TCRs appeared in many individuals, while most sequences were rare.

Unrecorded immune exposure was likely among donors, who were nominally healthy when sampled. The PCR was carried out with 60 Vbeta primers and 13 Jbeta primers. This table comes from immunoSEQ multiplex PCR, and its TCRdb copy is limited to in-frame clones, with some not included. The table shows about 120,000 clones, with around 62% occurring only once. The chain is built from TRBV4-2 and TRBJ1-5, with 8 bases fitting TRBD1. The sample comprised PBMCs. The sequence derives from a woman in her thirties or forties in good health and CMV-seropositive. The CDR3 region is CASSQETGALNQPQHF. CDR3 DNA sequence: TGTGCCAGCAGCCAAGAGACAGGGGCCCTGAACCAGCCCCAGCATTTT.